This entry lists 16 T cell receptor beta chains sequenced from one sample in a study of T cell responses to AZD1222 COVID-19 vaccine. Method: immunoSEQ multiplex PCR; TCRdb's copy keeps in-frame clones and lacks some. There are 70,000 to 75,000 clones in the sample; around 82% occur only once, and roughly 50% lies in the top ten. This sample comprised peripheral blood, obtained 28 days after the second AZD1222 dose. These receptors originate from an adult who received the AZD1222 COVID-19 vaccine.

The chain couples TRBV2 to TRBJ2-3; TRBD1 aligns across 9 bases. Germline values: CDR1 SNHLY, CDR2 FYNNEI. This CDR3 has 16 amino acids. V shed 5 bases, J shed 0 bases, and the junction held 6 bases outside the gene matches. CDR3 nucleotides: TGTGCCAGCAGTCTTGGGACAGGGCGAAGCACAGATACGCAGTATTTT. Residues: CASSLGTGRSTDTQYF.

V is TRBV7-2 and J is TRBJ2-2; D is possibly TRBD2 (5 bases). The CDR3 extends over 16 amino acids. Germline-derived CDR1 and CDR2 are SGHTA and FQGNSA. Trimming removed 3 bases from V and 0 bases from J, with 11 bases in between. CDR3: CASSFGVYANTGELFF. In nucleotides, the CDR3 is TGTGCCAGCAGCTTCGGGGTCTACGCGAACACCGGGGAGCTGTTTTTT.

The chain has TRBV6-2 or TRBV6-3 and TRBJ1-2; 8 nucleotides agree with TRBD1. The CDR3 totals 13 residues. V was clipped by 5 bases and J by 3 bases; unmatched bases: 2. The germline V gene encodes CDR1 MNHEY and CDR2 SVGEGT. The CDR3 nucleotides are TGTGCCAGCAGTCCGGACAGGGACTATGGCTACACCTTC. Translating it yields CASSPDRDYGYTF.

The chain couples TRBV28 to TRBJ1-1; no clear D gene. CDR1 is MDHEN and CDR2 is SYDVKM in the germline V gene. V was pared by 4 bases and J by 1 base, with 4 bases between. The CDR3 has 12 residues. This CDR3 reads CASSWQNTEAFF. The DNA for the CDR3 is TGTGCCAGCAGTTGGCAGAACACTGAAGCTTTCTTT.

This sequence joins TRBV5-1 and TRBJ1-3, with 11 bases lining up with TRBD1. The CDR3 is 17 residues long. Germline CDR1 SGHRS, CDR2 YFSETQ. V lost 3 bases and J lost 0; bases outside the gene matches: 5. CDR3 loop: CASSSGQGASSGNTIYF. DNA for the CDR3: TGCGCCAGCAGCTCCGGACAGGGGGCGAGCTCTGGAAACACCATATATTTT. Based on the CDR3 plus reference TRBV5-1 and TRBJ1-3, the full variable domain is KAGVTQTPRYLIKTRGQQVTLSCSPISGHRSVSWYQQTPGQGLQFLFEYFSETQRNKGNFPGRFSGRQFSNSRSEMNVSTLELGDSALYLCASSSGQGASSGNTIYFGEGSWLTVV.

This clone was observed a few times. CDR3 sequence (DNA): TGTGCCAGCAGCCAAGATGAGGTCTATGGCTACACCTTC. Its translation is CASSQDEVYGYTF. The gene calls are TRBV4-2 and TRBJ1-2; no firm D call. In germline, CDR1 is LGHNA, CDR2 YNFKEQ. The CDR3 extends over 13 amino acids. V lost 0 bases and J 4 bases, leaving 6 bases between the germline ends.

The J gene is TRBJ2-3, the V gene TRBV6-5; TRBD1 agrees at 8 bases. The CDR3 covers 15 residues. V was clipped by 6 bases and J by 4 bases; unmatched bases: 9. The germline gives CDR1 MNHEY, CDR2 SVGAGI. The CDR3 loop reads CASRPQGALADTQYF. The CDR3 DNA reads TGTGCCAGCAGGCCCCAGGGGGCGTTAGCAGATACGCAGTATTTT.

The V gene is TRBV7-2, the J gene TRBJ2-1; 9 bases align to TRBD2. V was pared by 5 bases and J by 7 bases, with 9 bases of the junction left unmatched. This CDR3 is built from 15 residues. The germline V gene encodes CDR1 SGHTA and CDR2 FQGNSA. The CDR3 DNA sequence: TGTGCCAGCAGCCTCGCGGGAGGGCCTTGGAATGAGCAGTTCTTC. Translation: CASSLAGGPWNEQFF.

The chain joins TRBV6-2 or TRBV6-3 to TRBJ2-1; TRBD2 matches 12 bases. Germline CDR1 is MNHEY and CDR2 is SVGEGT. V trimming: 2 bases; J trimming: 2 bases; junction bases outside the gene matches: 10. This CDR3 spans 19 amino acids. The CDR3 coding sequence is TGTGCCAGCAGTTACGATCCACTAGCGGGAGGAGGGCCCTACAATGAGCAGTTCTTC. This gives the protein CASSYDPLAGGGPYNEQFF.

This clone was seen just once. The chain joins TRBV7-2 to TRBJ2-1; no reliable D call. Trimming took off 2 bases at V and 5 bases at J, with 7 bases between the two ends. The CDR3 is 13 residues long. Per germline, CDR1 SGHTA and CDR2 FQGNSA. The CDR3 DNA reads TGTGCCAGCAGCTTAAGTCGCGACAATGAGCAGTTCTTC. It translates to CASSLSRDNEQFF.

The rearrangement uses TRBV4-2 and TRBJ2-5, with 7 nucleotides matching TRBD2. This CDR3 has 15 amino acids. Germline CDR1 and CDR2: LGHNA and YNFKEQ. The J segment lost 5 bases and the V segment lost 0 bases, leaving 6 bases of the junction unmatched. CDR3 bases: TGTGCCAGCAGCCAAGAGTTCCGGGGGGAGGAGACCCAGTACTTC. This sequence encodes CASSQEFRGEETQYF.

This chain links TRBV6-2 or TRBV6-3 with TRBJ1-6; weak D call: TRBD1 (5 bases). Germline lookup yields CDR1 MNHEY and CDR2 SVGEGT. Trimming left V 2 bases short and J 5 bases short, with 10 bases between. This CDR3 is built from 15 residues. This chain's CDR3 is CASSYEGPDNSPLHF. The CDR3 region has the DNA TGTGCCAGCAGTTACGAGGGACCGGATAATTCACCCCTCCACTTT.

The chain links TRBV27 to TRBJ2-3; a possible D gene is TRBD2 (6 bases). V was cut by 3 bases and J by 0 bases, with 13 bases left in between. This CDR3 is built from 16 residues. Germline loops: CDR1 MNHEY, CDR2 SMNVEV (reference sequence). The CDR3 DNA reads TGTGCCAGCAGTTTTGGGCGGGGAGCCAGCACAGATACGCAGTATTTT. Translation gives CASSFGRGASTDTQYF.

The genes are TRBV5-4 and TRBJ2-1; 9 bases align to TRBD2. J lost 6 bases, V lost 0 bases, and 4 bases had no gene match. CDR1 and CDR2 (germline): SGHNT, YYREEE (reference sequence). The CDR3 spans 15 residues. The CDR3 protein is CASSLVTSGFNEQFF. In DNA form, the CDR3 reads TGTGCCAGCAGCTTGGTAACTAGCGGGTTCAATGAGCAGTTCTTC.

The rearrangement links TRBV19 to TRBJ2-2; D remains unclear. The V end lost 0 bases, the J end lost 7 bases, and 9 bases lay between the germline ends. There are 14 residues in the CDR3. CDR1 and CDR2 from the germline V gene are LNHDA and SQIVND (reference sequence). The CDR3 loop reads CASSIEGGIGELFF. CDR3 DNA sequence: TGTGCCAGTAGTATAGAGGGTGGAATCGGGGAGCTGTTTTTT.

The CDR3 DNA reads as TGTGCCAGCAGCCAAGGAACAGGGGGGGTTGGTCAGCCCCAGCATTTT. It encodes CASSQGTGGVGQPQHF. The rearrangement links TRBV3-1 (or the pseudogene TRBV3-2) to TRBJ1-5; 8 bases are shared with TRBD1. V shed 1 base and J 6 bases; nucleotides not matched to a gene: 8. CDR3 size: 16 residues. Germline values: CDR1 LGHDT, CDR2 YNNKEL (reference sequence).